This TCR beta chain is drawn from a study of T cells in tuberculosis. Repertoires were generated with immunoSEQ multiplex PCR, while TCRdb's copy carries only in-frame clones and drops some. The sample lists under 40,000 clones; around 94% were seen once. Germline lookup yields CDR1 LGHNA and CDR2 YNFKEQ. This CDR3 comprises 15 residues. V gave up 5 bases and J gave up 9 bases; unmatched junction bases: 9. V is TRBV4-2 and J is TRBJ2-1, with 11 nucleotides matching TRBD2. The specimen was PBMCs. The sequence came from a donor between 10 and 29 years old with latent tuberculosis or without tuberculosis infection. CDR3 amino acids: CASSWIAGGPGEQFF. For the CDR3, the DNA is TGTGCCAGCAGCTGGATAGCGGGAGGGCCGGGTGAGCAGTTCTTC.